The T cell receptor beta chain described here comes from a study of neoadjuvant anti-PD-1 for oral cavity cancer (dated by TCRdb to about 2021). About the full investigation: Patients mostly received three to four biweekly doses of nivolumab at 3 mg/kg before curative-intent surgical resection. Patients who did not progress were given a fourth nivolumab dose at about day 43 and had definitive surgical resection on days 50-56. Under RECIST 1.1, patients with complete response, partial response or stable disease were classed as responders, and patients with progression were classed as non-responders. A 33% response rate was observed in the parent correlative cohort, in which around 12 patients were included. General findings and caveats noted by the study authors: After neoadjuvant nivolumab, non-responders showed significantly higher T cell clonality (Gini index) in PBMCs than responders did. Only a few patients per response group were included in the TCR analyses, and larger cohorts for validation were called for by the authors. A higher pretreatment blood Treg/Th17 ratio correlated with both higher pretreatment blood TCRbeta clonality and lower post-treatment tumor TCRbeta clonality.

Worth noting for this clone: Its binding antigen is unknown. Base-call qualities are not available, and no considerably larger clone is one nucleotide away.

Sample time point, as interpreted from the label and publication: before neoadjuvant nivolumab. The patients had newly diagnosed stage II-IVA oral cavity squamous cell carcinoma and had not received any prior systemic or radiation treatment. Everyone in the cohort had locally advanced, HPV-negative oral cavity squamous cell carcinoma. Peripheral blood mononuclear cells were analyzed directly, without maintenance or expansion in culture. The samples were obtained from a longitudinal correlative study of a single-arm phase II trial testing neoadjuvant nivolumab in oral cavity squamous cell carcinoma. Subject-matched pre- and post-treatment PBMCs and tumors from three responders and three non-responders underwent genomic DNA-based TCRbeta sequencing. Peripheral blood mononuclear cells were collected once before nivolumab treatment and again after treatment, at the time of surgery. The Maxwell RSC DNA from Cells kit was used to isolate genomic DNA from PBMCs.

For deep sequencing, each PBMC sample was run in six replicates, with libraries mostly built from 400 to 550 ng of input genomic DNA. Following the manufacturer's instructions, the team built TCRbeta libraries using the immunoSEQ hsTCRbeta kit. An Illumina NovaSeq 6000 S4 flow cell was used to sequence the final libraries, which had first been combined to 3 nM. In the source study's methods: Raw data preprocessing and quality control were performed with the immunoSEQ Analyzer. The analysis was limited to productive rearrangements, and each clonotype was defined by a unique CDR3 amino acid sequence. Repertoire clonality was estimated as the Gini-Simpson index, computed with the R package tcR. Student's t test was used to compare Gini indices, and Pearson correlation was used to assess associations with tumor size change. Drawn from immuneACCESS, this table holds only the in-frame rearrangements with V and J called that TCRdb kept. Clones are partly lost; checked studies trace under half to an unresolved V gene and leave the rest unexplained. The V and J calls and clone size come from that table; D and trimming were worked out from the DNA. The sample has over 11,000 clones on record, roughly 70% of them singletons. The top ten clonotypes cover 2.1% of the sample.

Taken from the germline V gene (reference sequence), the CDR1 and CDR2 loops are SGHKS and YYEKEE. The cysteine opens and the phenylalanine closes a CDR3 of 13 amino acids. Just the 39-base CDR3 DNA is kept, in frame starting at base 1. Trimming costs V 5 bases and J 0 bases, and their ends lie 8 bases apart. Sequencing was performed on PBMCs, taken before nivolumab (anti-PD-1) treatment. The receptor's source is a person between 40 and 79 years old with oral cavity squamous cell carcinoma. This chain is built from TRBV5-5 and TRBJ1-2; the D gene lacks a confident call. The DNA is as follows: TGTGCCAGCAGTTTACAGTCTAACTATGGCTACACCTTC. It encodes CASSLQSNYGYTF. The entire variable domain, with the stretches around the CDR3 drawn from the reference TRBV5-5 and TRBJ1-2 proteins, is DAGVTQSPTHLIKTRGQQVTLRCSPISGHKSVSWYQQVLGQGPQFIFQYYEKEERGRGNFPDRFSARQFPNYSSELNVNALLLGDSALYLCASSLQSNYGYTFGSGTRLTVV.